This is a list of T cell receptor beta chains from one sample in a study of T cells after posttransplantation cyclophosphamide. Some clones are missing from TCRdb's copy, which holds only in-frame ones; the method was immunoSEQ multiplex PCR. Found here are approximately 45,000 clones, 85% to 95% of them singletons; the top ten hold less than 3.5%. Sequencing was performed on PBMCs. These receptors all stem from a woman in her forties or fifties in good health and a related stem cell transplant donor. The CDR3 runs from the conserved cysteine through the conserved F or W. The order of the fields is J gene, V gene, clone size, D gene, CDR3 DNA, CDR3 protein. D genes are given only for firm matches. The listing skips clone size in some rows; elsewhere it reads once, few, many or a size class.

TRBJ2-3 | TRBV5-6 | - | TRBD2 | TGTGCCAGCAGCTTGCGCCTAGCGGGGGGCACAGATACGCAGTATTTT | CASSLRLAGGTDTQYF
TRBJ2-1 | TRBV10-3 | - | TRBD2 | TGTGCCATCGACCCCGGGACTAGCGGTTCGTTCGTGCAGTTCTTC | CAIDPGTSGSFVQFF
TRBJ1-1 | TRBV15 | - | - | TGTGCCACCAGCAGAAGACGGGAGGTTGGCACTGAAGCTTTCTTT | CATSRRREVGTEAFF
TRBJ2-1 | TRBV27 | once | - | TGTGCCAGCAGTTTGCAGGGGGGCGCCTACAATGAGCAGTTCTTC | CASSLQGGAYNEQFF
TRBJ2-3 | TRBV28 | - | TRBD1 | TGTGCCAGCAGTTTACAGGGACAGGAGTTGGCAGATACGCAGTATTTT | CASSLQGQELADTQYF
TRBJ1-1 | TRBV5-1 | - | - | TGCGCCAGCAGCTTGCAGAAGTTGAACACTGAAGCTTTCTTT | CASSLQKLNTEAFF
TRBJ2-5 | TRBV5-1 | - | TRBD2 | TGCGCCAGTGGACTAGCGGGAGGCAAAGAGACCCAGTACTTC | CASGLAGGKETQYF
TRBJ1-2 | TRBV7-2 | - | TRBD1 | TGTGCCAGCAGCTTATACGGGACAGGGGAGGATGGCTACACCTTC | CASSLYGTGEDGYTF
TRBJ1-6 | TRBV7-6 | once | TRBD1 | TGTGCCAGCAGCCCAGGGACAGGAGCTAATTCACCCCTCCACTTT | CASSPGTGANSPLHF
TRBJ2-3 | TRBV5-1 | - | - | TGCGCCAGCAGCTTGGCCGGGGCGGGGACCACAGATACGCAGTATTTT | CASSLAGAGTTDTQYF
TRBJ1-1 | TRBV19 | - | - | TGTGCCTCCTCCTCGGGGTACATGAACACTGAAGCTTTCTTT | CASSSGYMNTEAFF
TRBJ2-1 | TRBV27 | - | TRBD2 | TGTGCCAGCAGTCACGGCGGGAGGTATGAGCAGTTCTTC | CASSHGGRYEQFF
TRBJ1-1 | TRBV4-1 | few | TRBD1 | TGCGCCAGCAGCCAAGATAGGACAGGGGCCCTTCTTGAAGCTTTCTTT | CASSQDRTGALLEAFF
TRBJ2-7 | TRBV2 | few | - | TGTGCCAGCAGGGAGTCAGTTCTTTACGAGCAGTACTTC | CASRESVLYEQYF
TRBJ2-7 | TRBV19 | - | - | TGTGCCAGTGCGGACTCCTACGAGCAGTACTTC | CASADSYEQYF
TRBJ2-5 | TRBV6-5 | - | TRBD2 | TGTGCCAGCAGTCGGAGCGGGGTAGCGGGGGAGACCCAGTACTTC | CASSRSGVAGETQYF
TRBJ2-5 | TRBV5-1 | - | TRBD2 | TGCGCCAGCAGCCTCCCGGGGGGGCGCGGAAAGACCCAGTACTTC | CASSLPGGRGKTQYF
TRBJ2-7 | TRBV5-1 | - | - | TGCGCCAGCAGCCTCCGGACACCCAGGTACGAGCAGTACTTC | CASSLRTPRYEQYF
TRBJ1-1 | TRBV10-1 | once | TRBD1 | TGCGCCAGCAGTGAGGAGTCAACAGGGGATACTGAAGCTTTCTTT | CASSEESTGDTEAFF
TRBJ1-1 | TRBV11-2 | - | - | TGTGCCAGCAGCTTAACGACAGGCAACACTGAAGCTTTCTTT | CASSLTTGNTEAFF
TRBJ2-7 | TRBV2 | - | - | TGTGCCAGCATCGGGAGCGAAGGCGAGCAGTACTTC | CASIGSEGEQYF
TRBJ2-3 | TRBV30 | - | TRBD1 | TGTGCCTGGAACAGGGGGCATTCAGATACGCAGTATTTT | CAWNRGHSDTQYF
TRBJ2-1 | TRBV28 | - | TRBD2 | TGTGCCAGCAGTTCGACTAGCGGGAGGGATTATGAGCAGTTCTTC | CASSSTSGRDYEQFF
TRBJ2-5 | TRBV7-6 | once | TRBD1 | TGTGCCAGCAGCCGGACAGGGCGGGGGACCCAGTACTTC | CASSRTGRGTQYF
TRBJ1-3 | TRBV27 | - | - | TGTGCCAGCAGTTCAGGTGGGGGGGAAGGTGGAAACACCATATATTTT | CASSSGGGEGGNTIYF
TRBJ1-1 | TRBV2 | - | TRBD1 | TGTGCCAGCAGCCGGGACAGGGGGCTGTTCACTGAAGCTTTCTTT | CASSRDRGLFTEAFF
TRBJ2-6 | TRBV6-1 | - | TRBD1 | TGTGCCAGCAGTGAGACGACAGGGGGGTGGGCCAACGTCCTGACTTTC | CASSETTGGWANVLTF
TRBJ1-1 | TRBV25-1 | - | TRBD1 | TGTGCCAGCAGTGAAAGAAATGCAGGGGGGCCCCAAGTGACTGAAGCTTTCTTT | CASSERNAGGPQVTEAFF
TRBJ1-2 | TRBV6-5 | - | TRBD1 | TGTGCCAGCAGTTACTCGACAGGGGGCAGTAACTATGGCTACACCTTC | CASSYSTGGSNYGYTF
TRBJ2-7 | TRBV19 | - | - | TGTGCCAGTAGTGCAAGACAGGAGGCCAACGAGCAGTACTTC | CASSARQEANEQYF
TRBJ2-4 | TRBV7-2 | - | - | TGTGCCAGCAGCTCCGTAGGGGTAAACATTCAGTACTTC | CASSSVGVNIQYF
TRBJ2-1 | TRBV28 | - | - | TGTGCCAGCAGTTTTAACGCAGGGTCCGTAAATGAGCAGTTCTTC | CASSFNAGSVNEQFF
TRBJ2-7 | TRBV2 | - | TRBD1 | TGTGCCAGCAGTGACAGGGGGCAAGGCGAGCAGTACTTC | CASSDRGQGEQYF
TRBJ1-5 | TRBV7-2 | - | - | TGTGCCAGCAGCTCCGGGCTACTAGCAGGGCAGCCCCAGCATTTT | CASSSGLLAGQPQHF
TRBJ1-6 | TRBV7-3 | - | TRBD1 | TGTGCCAGCAGCTCGGGACAGGGGAATTCACCCCTCCACTTT | CASSSGQGNSPLHF
TRBJ2-5 | TRBV5-1 | - | TRBD1 | TGCGCCAGCAGCCCGGGACAGGGTCAAGAGACCCAGTACTTC | CASSPGQGQETQYF
TRBJ2-1 | TRBV11-2 | - | - | TGTGCCAGCAGCTTAGGGGGGGAAGTTTACAATGAGCAGTTCTTC | CASSLGGEVYNEQFF
TRBJ1-2 | TRBV5-5 | once | - | TGTGCCAGCAGCCCACTCACGGTATTATGGTATGGCTACACCTTC | CASSPLTVLWYGYTF
TRBJ2-3 | TRBV9 | few | TRBD1 | TGTGCCAGCAGCGTAACAGGGGGCGGTCACCACACAGATACGCAGTATTTT | CASSVTGGGHHTDTQYF
TRBJ2-1 | TRBV11-1 | - | TRBD1 | TGTGCCAGCAGCTTAACAGGGGGCAGGAATGAGCAGTTCTTC | CASSLTGGRNEQFF
TRBJ2-1 | TRBV5-4 | - | TRBD2 | TGTGCCAGCAGCTTGGTAGCGGGAGGTGTTACTGAGCAGTTCTTC | CASSLVAGGVTEQFF
TRBJ2-6 | TRBV5-6 | - | - | TGTGCCAGCAGCTTTACCCCGGTAACCCTCTCTGGGGCCAACGTCCTGACTTTC | CASSFTPVTLSGANVLTF
TRBJ2-3 | TRBV10-3 | - | TRBD2 | TGTGCCATCAGTGGGGGAGGATTAGCGGGACGAAGCACAGATACGCAGTATTTT | CAISGGGLAGRSTDTQYF
TRBJ1-3 | TRBV19 | - | - | TGTGCCAGTAGTACGTACTCTGGAAACACCATATATTTT | CASSTYSGNTIYF
TRBJ1-1 | TRBV19 | - | - | TGTGCCAGTAGGGAGGGTGTGACTGAAGCTTTCTTT | CASREGVTEAFF
TRBJ1-5 | TRBV6-6 | - | - | TGTGCCAGCAGTTACTCGCGGACAGGCAATCAGCCCCAGCATTTT | CASSYSRTGNQPQHF
TRBJ2-7 | TRBV19 | - | - | TGTGCCAGTTCACCCCGGACAGAGAGTTACGAGCAGTACTTC | CASSPRTESYEQYF
TRBJ2-1 | TRBV10-3 | once | TRBD2 | TGTGCCATCAGTGCCGGGACTACTGACAATGAGCAGTTCTTC | CAISAGTTDNEQFF
TRBJ1-2 | TRBV11-2 | - | - | TGTGCCAGCAGCTTAGAAAGGACAGCCGGCTACACCTTC | CASSLERTAGYTF
TRBJ2-7 | TRBV28 | - | - | TGTGCCAGCAGTCCCGGGACCCTCAGGGGCTACGAGCAGTACTTC | CASSPGTLRGYEQYF
TRBJ1-6 | TRBV11-2 | - | TRBD1 | TGTGCCAGCAGCTTAGGCGGACAGGGGGTTTATTCACCCCTCCACTTT | CASSLGGQGVYSPLHF
TRBJ2-3 | TRBV4-1 | medium-sized | - | TGCGCCAGCAGCCGGACAGTGGGAGGGGACACAGATACGCAGTATTTT | CASSRTVGGDTDTQYF
TRBJ2-1 | TRBV7-2 | few | TRBD2 | TGTGCCAGCAGCTTGACTAGCGGGTGGAATGAGCAGTTCTTC | CASSLTSGWNEQFF
TRBJ1-5 | TRBV29-1 | - | TRBD1 | TGCAGCCATGGGACAGGTAGCAATCAGCCCCAGCATTTT | CSHGTGSNQPQHF